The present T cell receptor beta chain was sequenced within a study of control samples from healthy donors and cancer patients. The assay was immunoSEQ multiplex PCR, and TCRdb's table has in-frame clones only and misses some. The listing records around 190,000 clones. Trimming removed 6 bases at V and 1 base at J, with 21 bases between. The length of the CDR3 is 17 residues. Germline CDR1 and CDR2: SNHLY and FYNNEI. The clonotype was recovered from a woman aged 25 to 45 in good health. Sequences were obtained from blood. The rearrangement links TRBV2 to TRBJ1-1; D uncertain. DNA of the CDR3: TGTGCCAGCAGATTTAGCCCGCACCCCCCCAGGAACACTGAAGCTTTCTTT. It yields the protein CASRFSPHPPRNTEAFF.